Sequencing of this T cell receptor (beta chain) was carried out in a study of cytomegalovirus exposure and HLA in healthy donors. Broader study findings: Most TCR sequences showed up rarely, but some public TCRs showed up in many donors.

For this clone: Its antigen is undetermined.

The CDR3 extends over 15 amino acids. Germline loops: CDR1 SGDLS, CDR2 YYNGEE. Deletions cut 3 bases from V and 0 bases from J, with 10 bases between. Some clones are missing from TCRdb's copy, which holds only in-frame ones; the method was immunoSEQ multiplex PCR. The table lists under 300,000 clones, 85% to 90% of them singletons. Sequenced input: PBMCs. The receptor's source is a woman between 18 and 30 years old in good health and CMV-seronegative. This chain links TRBV9 with TRBJ1-3, with D uncertain. CDR3 sequence (DNA): TGTGCCAGCAGCGGTAGTAAGTACTCTGGAAACACCATATATTTT. Its protein product is CASSGSKYSGNTIYF.